This T cell receptor beta chain is drawn from a study of blood T cell repertoires in COVID-19. Using immunoSEQ multiplex PCR, the repertoire was profiled, and TCRdb retains in-frame clones only, with some absent. The sample consists of about 130,000 clones, around 83% of them appearing once. The sample consisted of peripheral blood. This receptor was obtained from a woman of 80 years or more with COVID-19, enrolled during active disease.

DNA of the CDR3: TGCAGCGTCTCGGGTGATACCGGTGGGACCCAGTACTTC. Translation gives CSVSGDTGGTQYF. This chain links TRBV29-1 with TRBJ2-5; D unclear. CDR3 length: 13 amino acids. With 6 bases removed from V and 7 bases from J, the gap between germline ends came to 18 bases. The V gene's germline CDR1 is SQVTM and CDR2 ANQGSEA.